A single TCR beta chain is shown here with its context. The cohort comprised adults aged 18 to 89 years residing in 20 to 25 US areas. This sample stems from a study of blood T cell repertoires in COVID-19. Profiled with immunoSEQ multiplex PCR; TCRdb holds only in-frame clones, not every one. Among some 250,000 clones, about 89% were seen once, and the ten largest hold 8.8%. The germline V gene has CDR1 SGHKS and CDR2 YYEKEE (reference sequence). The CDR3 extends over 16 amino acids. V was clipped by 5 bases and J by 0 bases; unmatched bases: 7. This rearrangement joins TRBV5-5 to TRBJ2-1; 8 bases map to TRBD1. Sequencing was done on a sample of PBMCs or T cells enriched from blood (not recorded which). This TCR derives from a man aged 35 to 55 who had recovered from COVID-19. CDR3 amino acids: CASRPEGQDSYNEQFF. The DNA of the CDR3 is TGTGCCAGCAGACCCGAGGGACAGGACTCCTACAATGAGCAGTTCTTC.